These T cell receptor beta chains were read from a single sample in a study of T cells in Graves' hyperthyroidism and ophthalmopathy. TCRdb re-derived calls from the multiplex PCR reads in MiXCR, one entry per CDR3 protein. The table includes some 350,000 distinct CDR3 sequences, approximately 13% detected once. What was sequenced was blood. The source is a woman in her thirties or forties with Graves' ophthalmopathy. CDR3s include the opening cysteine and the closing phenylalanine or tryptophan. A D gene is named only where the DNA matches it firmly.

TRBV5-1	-	CARSPGGTEAFF
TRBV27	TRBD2	CASSSPQLGGSRSYNEQFF
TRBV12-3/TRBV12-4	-	CASSLRGSGGTQPQHF
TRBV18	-	CGSSPGGEQFF
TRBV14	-	CASSQRGGVIDEKLFF
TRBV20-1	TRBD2	CSARAAWTSGYTGELFF
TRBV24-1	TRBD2	CATSDSGPAGYNNEQFF
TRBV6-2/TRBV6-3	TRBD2	CASTLAGDYEQYF
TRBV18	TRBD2	CASSSRTSGNTGELFF
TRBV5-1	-	CASREGNIGNQPQHF
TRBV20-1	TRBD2	CSARALRGGFTDTQYF
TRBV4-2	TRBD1	CASSQGTGTGYNEQFF
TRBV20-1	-	CSAEAPTDEQYF
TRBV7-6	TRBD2	CASSFSGRSNTGELFF
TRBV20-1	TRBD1	CSAPLQGQGELETQYF
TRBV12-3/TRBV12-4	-	CASSPDWDYGYTF
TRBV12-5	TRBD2	CASGLGGLTSGANEQFF
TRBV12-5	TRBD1	CASGFGVGQGNQPQHF
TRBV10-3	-	CAISESRGTYQPQHF
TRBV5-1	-	CASSLEGATGELFF
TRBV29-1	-	CSVEDQTKSHGQYF
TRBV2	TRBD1	CASIKDRAGYNEQFF
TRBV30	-	CAWSVTRANTEAFF
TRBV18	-	CASHINQDNYGYTF
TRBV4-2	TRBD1	CASSHPQGASSGYTF
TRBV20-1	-	CSAFYLGAWTFF
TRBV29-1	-	CSVVEGLSGNTIYF
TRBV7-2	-	CASSLLSLNYGYTF
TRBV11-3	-	CASSPRSGRLNEKLFF
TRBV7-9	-	CASSPNRAGNTIYF
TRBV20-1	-	CSARLGLTLRAKNIQYF
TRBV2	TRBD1	CASRGTGEAFF
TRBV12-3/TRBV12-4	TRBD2	CASNTGTSYNEQFF
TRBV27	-	CASSLWAYNEQFF
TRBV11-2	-	CASSFLSVFGDPIHTDTQYF
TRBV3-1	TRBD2	CASSPSPTSRETQYF
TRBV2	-	CASTPGTANTEAFF
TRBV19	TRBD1	CASWGTGDEKLFF
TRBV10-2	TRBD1	CASSEPLGRGRRVAQYF
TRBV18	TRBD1	CASSPHTGGPYNEQFF
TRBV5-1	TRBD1	CASSLGQGAQGEAFF
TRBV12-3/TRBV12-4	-	CASSLKGEGSPLHF
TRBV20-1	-	CSARDPGQSSGNTIYF
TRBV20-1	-	CSAGTLAWRGTQYF
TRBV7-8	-	CASRAEGTIYF
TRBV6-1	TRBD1	CASSQGWDSYYGYTF
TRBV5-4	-	CASSPSPGVLDYNEQFF
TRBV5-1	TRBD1	CASSLETGVTEAFF
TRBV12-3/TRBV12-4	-	CASSRGGDQPQHF
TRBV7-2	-	CASSPQPVSYEQYF
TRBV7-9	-	CASSIRPPGEKLFF
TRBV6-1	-	CASSARFLNTEAFF
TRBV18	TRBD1	CASSQQDRPNTEAFF
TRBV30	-	CAWSGIGYGYTF
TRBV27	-	CASSFTPSGSYEQYF
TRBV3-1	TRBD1	CASRHGTGRAFF
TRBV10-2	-	CASSWSQLNQPQHF
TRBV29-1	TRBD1	CSVGGTVTPYEQYF
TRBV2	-	CASSEYFVDSAHNEQFF
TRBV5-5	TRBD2	CASSFSGSGRINEQYF